The 24 T cell receptor beta chains reported below all come from one sample, sequenced in a study of shared clonotypes between healthy human individuals. Assay: immunoSEQ multiplex PCR; the TCRdb copy retains only in-frame clones and omits some. The sample consists of 100,000 to 120,000 clones, about 70% of them appearing once. What was sequenced was memory CD8+ T cells sorted from blood. Subset in this sample: CD45RO+ cells pooled with CCR7-negative TemRA cells. These receptors were taken from a woman in her twenties or thirties in good health.

The CDR3 loop reads CASSPGAGYNEQFF. CDR3 nucleotide sequence: TGTGCCAGCTCCCCCGGGGCGGGTTACAATGAGCAGTTCTTC. This sequence joins TRBV18 and TRBJ2-1, with D perhaps being TRBD1 or TRBD2 (5 bases each). The length of the CDR3 is 14 residues. The germline V gene encodes CDR1 KGHSH and CDR2 LQKENI. V was clipped by 6 bases and J by 4 bases, with 13 bases between them.

The CDR3, as DNA: TGTGCCAGCAGCCCCCGAGTAGGCAATGAGCAGTTCTTC. It codes for CASSPRVGNEQFF. The genes are TRBV9 and TRBJ2-1; D is undetermined. This CDR3 is built from 13 residues. From germline, CDR1 is SGDLS and CDR2 YYNGEE. V gave up 4 bases and J gave up 6 bases, with 11 bases separating them. Full variable domain (missing parts from reference TRBV9 and TRBJ2-1): DSGVTQTPKHLITATGQRVTLRCSPRSGDLSVYWYQQSLDQGLQFLIQYYNGEERAKGNILERFSAQQFPDLHSELNLSSLELGDSALYFCASSPRVGNEQFFGPGTRLTVL.

The chain links TRBV15 to TRBJ2-1; 7 nucleotides match TRBD2. In germline, CDR1 is LNHNV, CDR2 YYDKDF (reference sequence). The CDR3 sequence is 15 residues long. The V segment lost 3 bases and the J segment 7 bases; nucleotides outside the gene matches: 9. The CDR3 region has the DNA TGTGCCACCAGCAGGACGGAATTGGGGGGGAATGAGCAGTTCTTC. Its translation: CATSRTELGGNEQFF. The full variable domain, with the rest looked up from reference TRBV15 and TRBJ2-1, is DAMVIQNPRYQVTQFGKPVTLSCSQTLNHNVMYWYQQKSSQAPKLLFHYYDKDFNNEADTPDNFQSRRPNTSFCFLDIRSPGLGDTAMYLCATSRTELGGNEQFFGPGTRLTVL.

Within the sample, this clone is medium-sized. The chain couples TRBV28 to TRBJ1-1; possible D gene TRBD1, 5 bases. Between the trimmed V and J ends, which lost 7 bases and 6 bases, there was a span of 18 bases. Looked up from germline, CDR1 is MDHEN and CDR2 is SYDVKM. This CDR3 comprises 14 residues. The CDR3 sequence is CASIPDGGNAEAFF. CDR3 bases: TGTGCCAGCATTCCGGACGGGGGGAATGCTGAAGCTTTCTTT.

This clone was counted at least ten times. The chain uses TRBV7-6 and TRBJ2-1; D is unclear. This CDR3 is 13 amino acids long. CDR1 and CDR2 from the germline V gene are SGHVS and FNYEAQ. The V end lost 4 bases, the J end lost 5 bases, and 9 bases lay between the germline ends. CDR3 bases: TGTGCCAGCAGCTCGAGTTATAACAATGAGCAGTTCTTC. Encoded protein: CASSSSYNNEQFF.

This clone appeared once. V is TRBV2 and J is TRBJ2-2; 7 nucleotides match TRBD2. The CDR3 is 15 amino acids. With 4 bases clipped from V and 2 bases from J, the junction kept 4 bases outside the gene matches. The germline V gene has CDR1 SNHLY and CDR2 FYNNEI. The DNA for the CDR3 is TGTGCCAGCAGTGTCAGCGGGGTAAACACCGGGGAGCTGTTTTTT. Translation: CASSVSGVNTGELFF.

This clone came up once. V is TRBV5-4 and J is TRBJ1-5; D is unresolved. The CDR3 runs 13 residues. The V end was cut by 0 bases, the J end by 4 bases, with 5 bases between. Germline lookup yields CDR1 SGHNT and CDR2 YYREEE (reference sequence). DNA of the CDR3: TGTGCCAGCAGCTTGGACGGAAATCAGCCCCAGCATTTT. Its translation is CASSLDGNQPQHF. Complete variable domain (other parts from reference TRBV5-4 and TRBJ1-5): ETGVTQSPTHLIKTRGQQVTLRCSSQSGHNTVSWYQQALGQGPQFIFQYYREEENGRGNFPPRFSGLQFPNYSSELNVNALELDDSALYLCASSLDGNQPQHFGDGTRLSIL.

This clone was picked up one time. The CDR3, as DNA: TGTGCCAGCAGCGTAGGGTCCACAGATACGCAGTATTTT. It specifies CASSVGSTDTQYF. The chain combines TRBV9 with TRBJ2-3; D uncertain. The CDR3 loop spans 13 amino acids. Trimming took 0 bases from V and 2 from J, leaving 4 bases between them. Germline CDR1 and CDR2: SGDLS and YYNGEE. The full variable domain, rest sourced from reference TRBV9 and TRBJ2-3, is DSGVTQTPKHLITATGQRVTLRCSPRSGDLSVYWYQQSLDQGLQFLIQYYNGEERAKGNILERFSAQQFPDLHSELNLSSLELGDSALYFCASSVGSTDTQYFGPGTRLTVL.

The chain has TRBV19 and TRBJ2-3; D gene ambiguous. V gave up 7 bases and J gave up 0 bases, with 11 bases separating them. Germline V CDR1 and CDR2: LNHDA, SQIVND (reference sequence). This CDR3 contains 14 residues. The CDR3 loop is CASTGLASTDTQYF. In nucleotides, the CDR3 is TGTGCCAGTACGGGTTTAGCTAGCACAGATACGCAGTATTTT.

The rearrangement joins TRBV21-1 to TRBJ1-1; whether TRBD1, the table's D call, matches the DNA was not checked. TRBV21-1 is designated a pseudogene. The CDR3 consists of 13 residues. The CDR3 spells CASRTGDSTEAFF. DNA for the CDR3: TGTGCCAGCAGGACAGGGGACAGCACTGAAGCTTTCTTT.

V is TRBV6-4 and J is TRBJ2-2, with TRBD1 matching 7 bases. The CDR3 loop spans 15 amino acids. Germline-derived CDR1 and CDR2 are MRHNA and SNTAGT. V shed 6 bases, J shed 3 bases, and the junction held 7 bases outside the gene matches. The CDR3, as DNA: TGTGCCAGCAGCGACAGGGCGGGCGACACCGGGGAGCTGTTTTTT. As protein: CASSDRAGDTGELFF.

The chain couples TRBV7-6 to TRBJ2-7, with a tentative D call TRBD2 (5 bases). This CDR3 region has 15 residues. The germline gives CDR1 SGHVS, CDR2 FNYEAQ. With 1 base removed from V and 4 bases from J, the gap between germline ends came to 14 bases. In nucleotides, the CDR3 is TGTGCCAGCAGCTTAGGACCTAGCAAGGCGTACGAGCAGTACTTC. Translated, it gives CASSLGPSKAYEQYF.

Comments on this clone: This sample includes further DNA sequences coding for the same CDR3. J is TRBJ2-7 and V is TRBV2, with D perhaps matching TRBD1 or TRBD2 (5 bases each). CDR3 size: 12 residues. Trimming took 8 bases from V and 3 from J, leaving 11 bases between them. The germline V gene has CDR1 SNHLY and CDR2 FYNNEI. This CDR3 is CASRDRLYEQYF. The CDR3 nucleotides are TGTGCCAGCCGGGACCGCCTCTACGAGCAGTACTTC.

This clone was found a few times. The chain joins TRBV9 to TRBJ2-7; 7 positions match TRBD2. Losses at the gene ends were 0 bases for V and 2 bases for J; bases not matched to a gene: 5. This CDR3 spans 15 amino acids. CDR1 SGDLS and CDR2 YYNGEE come from the germline V gene. The CDR3 spells CASSVGSSGTYEQYF. In DNA form, the CDR3 reads TGTGCCAGCAGCGTAGGTTCCAGCGGGACCTACGAGCAGTACTTC.

Worth noting for this clone: This sample also contains other DNA sequences that code for the same CDR3. The rearrangement uses TRBV28 and TRBJ1-5; D uncertain. This CDR3 region has 12 residues. V lost 5 bases and J 4 bases, leaving 6 bases between the germline ends. Per germline, CDR1 MDHEN and CDR2 SYDVKM. The CDR3 nucleotides are TGTGCCAGCAGTCGTGGAAATCAGCCCCAGCATTTT. It is translated as CASSRGNQPQHF.

There are a few counts of this clone. This chain links TRBV7-9 with TRBJ1-2; D gene uncertain. Between the trimmed V and J ends, which lost 5 bases and 5 bases, there was a span of 15 bases. Germline-derived CDR1 and CDR2 are SEHNR and FQNEAQ (reference sequence). The CDR3 is 14 amino acids. For the CDR3, the DNA is TGTGCCAGCAGCCCCCGAGAGGGTCCGTATGGCTACACCTTC. Encoded protein: CASSPREGPYGYTF.

This clone was counted a few times. The V gene is TRBV27, the J gene TRBJ2-7; 9 bases line up with TRBD2. CDR1 MNHEY and CDR2 SMNVEV come from the germline V gene (reference sequence). This CDR3 has 13 amino acids. V lost 6 bases and J lost 5; bases outside the gene matches: 5. The CDR3 bases are TGTGCCAGCAGACCCGGGACTAGCCACGAGCAGTACTTC. Its translation: CASRPGTSHEQYF.

V is TRBV5-1 and J is TRBJ2-7, with 9 nucleotides matching TRBD1. Trimming took 3 bases from V and 5 from J; bases not matched to a gene: 6. The CDR3 has 14 residues. The germline gives CDR1 SGHRS, CDR2 YFSETQ. Written as DNA, the CDR3 is TGCGCCAGCAGCTCCGGGACAGGGAGACACGAGCAGTACTTC. This codes for CASSSGTGRHEQYF.

In its sample, this clone was seen many times. This same CDR3 is encoded by further DNA sequences in the sample. This rearrangement joins TRBV6-5 to TRBJ2-7, with TRBD1 matching over 9 bases. Losses at the gene ends were 4 bases for V and 3 bases for J; bases not matched to a gene: 4. Germline values: CDR1 MNHEY, CDR2 SVGAGI. The CDR3 runs 14 residues. CDR3 residues: CASSSGTGIYEQYF. CDR3 DNA: TGTGCCAGCAGTTCAGGGACAGGGATCTACGAGCAGTACTTC.

This clone was picked up a small number of times. V gene TRBV9 combines with J gene TRBJ1-2, with D possibly matching TRBD1 (5 bases). The CDR3 is 12 residues long. CDR1 is SGDLS, CDR2 YYNGEE, per germline. The V end lost 3 bases, the J end lost 8 bases, and 11 bases lay between the germline ends. The chain's CDR3 is CASSADKLGYTF. The CDR3 DNA is TGTGCCAGCAGCGCGGACAAGCTCGGCTACACCTTC. The full variable domain, completed using reference TRBV9 and TRBJ1-2, is DSGVTQTPKHLITATGQRVTLRCSPRSGDLSVYWYQQSLDQGLQFLIQYYNGEERAKGNILERFSAQQFPDLHSELNLSSLELGDSALYFCASSADKLGYTFGSGTRLTVV.

V is TRBV4-1 and J is TRBJ1-1; D is unclear. The V and J ends lost 1 base and 1 base respectively, with 10 bases between them. CDR1 MGHRA and CDR2 YSYEKL come from the germline V gene. This CDR3 is 15 amino acids long. The CDR3 here is CASSQVGRQNTEAFF. The DNA for the CDR3 is TGCGCCAGCAGCCAAGTCGGCAGGCAGAACACTGAAGCTTTCTTT.

The chain carries TRBV4-1 and TRBJ2-1; D possibly corresponds to TRBD2 (6 bases). V lost 1 base, J lost 3 bases, and 10 bases lay in between. This CDR3 spans 15 amino acids. CDR1 is MGHRA and CDR2 is YSYEKL in the germline V gene. The CDR3 here is CASSQGSSVYNEQFF. DNA of the CDR3: TGCGCCAGCAGCCAAGGGTCTAGCGTCTACAATGAGCAGTTCTTC.

This sequence joins TRBV7-9 and TRBJ1-2, with unresolved D. V lost 1 base and J lost 7, with 13 bases in between. The germline V gene encodes CDR1 SEHNR and CDR2 FQNEAQ (reference sequence). The CDR3 runs to 14 residues. This CDR3 is CASSLGARESGYTF. The CDR3 bases are TGTGCCAGCAGCTTAGGGGCACGAGAGTCTGGCTACACCTTC.

There are a few counts of this clone. This chain connects TRBV2 to TRBJ2-3; 16 positions agree with TRBD2. Germline values: CDR1 SNHLY, CDR2 FYNNEI. This CDR3 region has 17 residues. V lost 7 bases to trimming and J lost 5 bases; unmatched junction nucleotides: 9. DNA for the CDR3: TGTGCCAGCATCCTCCAGGGACTAGCGGGGGGGAAAGATACGCAGTATTTT. It codes for CASILQGLAGGKDTQYF. Drawing the rest from reference TRBV2 and TRBJ2-3, the complete variable domain is EPEVTQTPSHQVTQMGQEVILRCVPISNHLYFYWYRQILGQKVEFLVSFYNNEISEKSEIFDDQFSVERPDGSNFTLKIRSTKLEDSAMYFCASILQGLAGGKDTQYFGPGTRLTVL.